A single sample is the source of the 11 T cell receptor beta chains below, sequenced in a study of T cell changes during pregnancy in multiple sclerosis. Profiled with immunoSEQ multiplex PCR; TCRdb holds only in-frame clones, not every one. The table lists approximately 70,000 clones, roughly 94% of them singletons, with about 1.4% in the top ten. Sequencing used peripheral blood, obtained in the second trimester of pregnancy. Every receptor here comes from a female donor in good health, enrolled as a control in a pregnancy study.

The chain is built from TRBV30 and TRBJ2-1, with TRBD2 as a possible D gene (5 bases). Trimming cost V 0 bases and J 7 bases, with 13 bases left between them. CDR3 length: 14 amino acids. Germline CDR1 GTSNPN, CDR2 SVGIG (reference sequence). CDR3 nucleotide sequence: TGTGCCTGGAGTGTTACGGGATCGGGGAATGAGCAGTTCTTC. It is translated as CAWSVTGSGNEQFF.

This chain uses TRBV19 with TRBJ1-1; 9 bases align to TRBD1. The V gene end was trimmed by 10 bases and the J gene end by 2 bases; junction bases not matched to a gene: 14. The CDR3 is 16 amino acids. Germline CDR1 LNHDA, CDR2 SQIVND (reference sequence). Here the CDR3 DNA reads TGTGCCACTTTCCGGACAGGGGCAACAGTTAACACTGAAGCTTTCTTT. This codes for CATFRTGATVNTEAFF.

The chain uses TRBV7-8 and TRBJ1-1, with D possibly TRBD1 on 5 matching bases. Germline V lookup: CDR1 SGHVS, CDR2 FQNEAQ. CDR3 size: 13 residues. The V end was cut by 1 base, the J end by 5 bases, with 8 bases between. DNA for the CDR3: TGTGCCAGCAGCTTAGGGGGGAGGACTGAAGCTTTCTTT. Its protein product is CASSLGGRTEAFF.

The V call is TRBV6-4, the J call TRBJ2-7; 8 bases are a match to TRBD2. CDR3 size: 16 residues. Germline CDR1 and CDR2: MRHNA and SNTAGT. V was clipped by 7 bases and J by 3 bases; unmatched bases: 14. For the CDR3, the DNA is TGTGCCAGCACCGGGGAGGGGAGGCGGGAGGTCTACGAGCAGTACTTC. It is translated as CASTGEGRREVYEQYF.

The J gene is TRBJ2-5, the V gene TRBV30, with a weak D call TRBD2 (7 bases). CDR1 and CDR2 (germline): GTSNPN, SVGIG (reference sequence). Trimming left V 2 bases short and J 5 bases short, with 18 bases between. The CDR3 extends over 15 amino acids. CDR3 DNA: TGTGCCTGGAGTAGGGGGGAGGGCCTATGGGAGACCCAGTACTTC. It yields the protein CAWSRGEGLWETQYF. The complete variable domain, with remaining parts taken from reference TRBV30 and TRBJ2-5, reads SQTIHQWPATLVQPVGSPLSLECTVEGTSNPNLYWYRQAAGRGLQLLFYSVGIGQISSEVPQNLSASRPQDRQFILSSKKLLLSDSGFYLCAWSRGEGLWETQYFGPGTRLLVL.

This chain uses TRBV7-8 with TRBJ2-7, with TRBD2 matching over 10 bases. CDR3 length: 12 amino acids. J lost 6 bases, V lost 8 bases, and 4 bases had no gene match. Germline V gene lookup returns CDR1 SGHVS and CDR2 FQNEAQ. CDR3 bases: TGTGCCAGCGGATCTAGCGGGGGCGAGCAGTACTTC. Translated, it gives CASGSSGGEQYF.

The chain recombines TRBV18 with TRBJ2-4, with TRBD2 identical over 9 bases. The V gene end was trimmed by 0 bases and the J gene end by 2 bases; junction bases not matched to a gene: 2. The germline gives CDR1 KGHSH, CDR2 LQKENI. This CDR3 spans 16 amino acids. The CDR3 loop is CASSPPSGRTKNIQYF. CDR3 sequence (DNA): TGTGCCAGCTCACCACCAAGCGGGAGGACCAAAAACATTCAGTACTTC.

The chain couples TRBV18 to TRBJ1-2, with D maybe TRBD1 (6 bases). This CDR3 is built from 13 residues. Germline values: CDR1 KGHSH, CDR2 LQKENI. Trimming shortened V by 3 bases and J by 7 bases, and 12 bases separated the two germline ends. The CDR3 is CASSPGGAIGYTF. CDR3 nucleotides: TGTGCCAGCTCACCCGGGGGGGCCATTGGCTACACCTTC.

The chain links TRBV7-9 to TRBJ2-1; 9 nucleotides line up with TRBD2. V trimming: 4 bases; J trimming: 5 bases; junction bases outside the gene matches: 6. This CDR3 has 15 amino acids. Germline values: CDR1 SEHNR, CDR2 FQNEAQ (reference sequence). CDR3 in DNA: TGTGCCAGCAGCTCGCGGGGGGGTATCGACAATGAGCAGTTCTTC. Protein sequence: CASSSRGGIDNEQFF.

This clone was detected only once. The chain joins TRBV14 to TRBJ2-2; 10 bases line up with TRBD2. CDR3 length: 18 amino acids. CDR1 and CDR2 from the germline V gene are SGHDN and FVKESK. J gave up 1 base and V 4 bases, and 9 bases lay outside the gene matches. The DNA for the CDR3 is TGTGCCAGCAGCCCCCTAGCGGGAGAGCTGTGGAACACCGGGGAGCTGTTTTTT. Its protein product is CASSPLAGELWNTGELFF.

The chain recombines TRBV5-1 with TRBJ2-7, with TRBD2 matching 13 bases. This CDR3 region has 16 residues. Germline values: CDR1 SGHRS, CDR2 YFSETQ. Trimming removed 6 bases from V and 6 bases from J; junction bases left unmatched: 12. CDR3 sequence: CASTNDPGLAGFEQYF. The CDR3 bases are TGCGCCAGCACCAACGACCCGGGACTAGCGGGGTTCGAGCAGTACTTC.